This TCR beta chain is drawn from a study of cytomegalovirus exposure and HLA in healthy donors. Study outcomes and limitations: Rare sequences made up most TCRs, while some public TCRs were found in many donors.

Primers for the PCR totalled 60 Vbeta and 13 Jbeta. The data were produced by immunoSEQ multiplex PCR, yet TCRdb's version contains in-frame clones alone and is incomplete. The table records roughly 130,000 clones, roughly 80% of them present only once. There are 14 residues in the CDR3. V lost 4 bases and J lost 0, with 11 bases in between. Germline CDR1 and CDR2: SGHDT and YYEEEE. The table lists this clone with a few counts. Its antigen is currently unknown. Sample: PBMCs. The rearrangement joins TRBV5-6 to TRBJ2-7; D is perhaps TRBD2 (6 bases). The sequence came from a young man in good health and CMV-seronegative. The CDR3 protein is CASSPTSVSYEQYF. CDR3 sequence (DNA): TGTGCCAGCAGCCCGACTAGTGTCTCCTACGAGCAGTACTTC.